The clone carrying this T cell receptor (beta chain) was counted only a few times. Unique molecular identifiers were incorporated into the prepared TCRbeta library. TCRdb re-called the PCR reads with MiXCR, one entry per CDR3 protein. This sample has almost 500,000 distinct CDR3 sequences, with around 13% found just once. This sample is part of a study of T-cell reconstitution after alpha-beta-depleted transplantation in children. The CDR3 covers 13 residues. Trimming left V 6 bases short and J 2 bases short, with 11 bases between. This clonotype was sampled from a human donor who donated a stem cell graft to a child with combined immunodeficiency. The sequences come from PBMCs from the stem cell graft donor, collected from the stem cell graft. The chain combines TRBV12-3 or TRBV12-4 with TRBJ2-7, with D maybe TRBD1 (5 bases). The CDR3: CASSPTVPYEQYF. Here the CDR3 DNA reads TGTGCCAGCAGCCCGACAGTACCCTACGAGCAGTACTTC.